This T cell receptor (beta chain) stems from a study of post-analysis software for immune sequencing data. Study results and caveats: Samples from one preparation batch, clustered by F measure, grouped strongly together.

About this clonotype: The antigen remains unidentified.

The library was made from cDNA and included unique molecular identifiers. Some 540,000 cDNA molecules were obtained from 1 to 10 million T cells. TCRdb itself ran the PCR reads through MiXCR, one entry per CDR3 protein. The table lists fewer than 700,000 distinct CDR3 sequences, 40% to 50% of them singletons. Sample: blood. This TCR derives from a girl aged 10-17 years with multiple sclerosis.

CDR3 nucleotides: TGTGCCACCAGTGATTTGGGGACGGGACTAGCGGACAATGAGCAGTTCTTC. Translating gives CATSDLGTGLADNEQFF. The rearrangement links TRBV24-1 to TRBJ2-1; 11 bases match TRBD2. Germline V lookup: CDR1 KGHDR, CDR2 SFDVKD. V shed 0 bases, J shed 5 bases, and the junction held 5 bases outside the gene matches. The CDR3 totals 17 residues.